One and the same sample provided the 22 T cell receptor beta chains below, sequenced in a study of blood T cell repertoires in COVID-19. Sequenced by immunoSEQ multiplex PCR; TCRdb stores in-frame clones only, minus some. The table lists 300,000 or so clones, around 86% of them singletons. The sequenced material came from peripheral blood. All receptors come from a woman between 45 and 65 years old with acute or convalescent COVID-19.

Of note for this clone: Other DNA sequences from this sample encode an identical CDR3 as well. The CDR3 coding sequence is TGCGCCAGCAGCTTACGAACTAGTACAGATACGCAGTATTTT. Translation gives CASSLRTSTDTQYF. The chain joins TRBV5-1 to TRBJ2-3; D may be TRBD2 (5 bases). The CDR3 contains 14 residues. The V and J ends lost 2 bases and 3 bases respectively, with 10 bases between them. The germline V gene has CDR1 SGHRS and CDR2 YFSETQ.

The chain combines TRBV11-1 with TRBJ1-2; 8 bases match TRBD1. This CDR3 region has 14 residues. The V gene's germline CDR1 is SGHAT and CDR2 FQDESV (reference sequence). V shed 2 bases, J shed 4 bases, and the junction held 3 bases outside the gene matches. CDR3 DNA: TGTGCCAGCAGCTTACCAGGGGGCAGCTATGGCTACACCTTC. This encodes CASSLPGGSYGYTF.

This clone was recorded once. The chain combines TRBV29-1 with TRBJ2-6, with 7 bases identical to TRBD2. Germline CDR1 and CDR2: SQVTM and ANQGSEA. The CDR3 totals 17 residues. With V trimmed by 0 bases and J by 0 bases, 5 bases remained unmatched. The CDR3 DNA reads as TGCAGCGTTGAAGATAAGGGCGGGGGCTCTGGGGCCAACGTCCTGACTTTC. The encoded protein is CSVEDKGGGSGANVLTF.

This chain joins TRBV19 and TRBJ1-1; weak D call: TRBD1 (5 bases). CDR3 size: 14 residues. The V end was cut by 3 bases, the J end by 4 bases, with 12 bases between. The germline V gene encodes CDR1 LNHDA and CDR2 SQIVND (reference sequence). In DNA, the CDR3 is TGTGCCAGTAGTATGACAGCCTCCCTCACTGAAGCTTTCTTT. It codes for CASSMTASLTEAFF.

The chain couples TRBV4-1 to TRBJ1-2, with D possibly matching TRBD1 (5 bases). The CDR3 consists of 16 residues. V lost 0 bases, J lost 3 bases, and 14 bases lay in between. Germline lookup yields CDR1 MGHRA and CDR2 YSYEKL. DNA for the CDR3: TGCGCCAGCAGCCAAGATAGTACAGGCTCGTACTATGGCTACACCTTC. It is translated as CASSQDSTGSYYGYTF.

The chain uses TRBV25-1 and TRBJ2-2; D possibly corresponds to TRBD2 (6 bases). This CDR3 has 14 residues. CDR1 is MGHDK and CDR2 is SYGVNS in the germline V gene. Trimming stripped 7 bases from V and 4 bases from J, with 13 bases between. The CDR3, as DNA: TGTGCCAGCAATTTGGGGGAGGCCACCGGGGAGCTGTTTTTT. Translation: CASNLGEATGELFF.

The chain combines TRBV24-1 with TRBJ2-3; TRBD2 matches at 11 bases. The CDR3 length is 16 residues. V was clipped by 5 bases and J by 5 bases; unmatched bases: 8. CDR1 is KGHDR, CDR2 SFDVKD, per germline. The CDR3 loop reads CATSGTSGSGGDTQYF. The CDR3 DNA sequence: TGTGCCACCAGTGGTACTAGCGGGAGTGGGGGAGATACGCAGTATTTT.

V gene TRBV6-6 combines with J gene TRBJ2-3, with D possibly TRBD2 on 5 matching bases. The CDR3 runs 11 residues. CDR1 and CDR2 from the germline V gene are MNHNY and SVGAGI (reference sequence). Trimming stripped 8 bases from V and 7 bases from J, with 10 bases between. This CDR3 is CASLRGYTQYF. The CDR3 region has the DNA TGTGCCAGCTTACGAGGGTATACGCAGTATTTT.

Details on this clone: At the DNA level, this CDR3 is encoded by other sequences in the same sample as well. The V gene is TRBV7-9, the J gene TRBJ2-7; 7 nucleotides agree with TRBD1. The V gene end was trimmed by 2 bases and the J gene end by 4 bases; junction bases not matched to a gene: 2. The CDR3 covers 13 residues. Germline V gene data show CDR1 as SEHNR and CDR2 as FQNEAQ (reference sequence). The CDR3 loop is CASSLQGVYEQYF. For the CDR3, the DNA is TGTGCCAGCAGCTTACAGGGGGTTTACGAGCAGTACTTC.

The chain couples TRBV6-5 to TRBJ1-6, with D unclear. Trimming took off 3 bases at V and 9 bases at J, with 9 bases between the two ends. Germline loops: CDR1 MNHEY, CDR2 SVGAGI. CDR3 length equals 13 residues. The chain's CDR3 is CASSYSNGSPLHF. CDR3 coding DNA: TGTGCCAGCAGTTATTCGAACGGTTCACCCCTCCACTTT.

This clone was seen more than once but under ten times. J is TRBJ1-5 and V is TRBV5-1; tentatively, D is TRBD1 (6 bases). The V gene's germline CDR1 is SGHRS and CDR2 YFSETQ. V lost 4 bases and J lost 0, with 11 bases in between. The CDR3 runs to 15 residues. The CDR3 DNA reads TGCGCCAGCAGCCCAGGGGACTATAGCAATCAGCCCCAGCATTTT. This sequence encodes CASSPGDYSNQPQHF.

The chain employs TRBV7-9 and TRBJ1-1; a weak D match, TRBD1 (5 bases). The CDR3 is 14 residues long. Per the germline V gene, CDR1 is SEHNR and CDR2 is FQNEAQ (reference sequence). V lost 3 bases and J 4 bases, leaving 12 bases between the germline ends. DNA for the CDR3: TGTGCCAGCAGCTTCTGGGCCGGGGGCACTGAAGCTTTCTTT. As protein: CASSFWAGGTEAFF.

The V and J genes are TRBV19 and TRBJ2-6; TRBD2 might be the D (5 bases). The germline V gene encodes CDR1 LNHDA and CDR2 SQIVND (reference sequence). The length of the CDR3 is 15 residues. The ends were cut back, 2 bases at V and 1 base at J, with 6 bases in the middle. CDR3 nucleotide sequence: TGTGCCAGTAGTATACGCGGGTCTGGGGCCAACGTCCTGACTTTC. This gives the protein CASSIRGSGANVLTF.

V gene TRBV9 combines with J gene TRBJ2-2; maybe TRBD1 (5 bases). Germline V gives CDR1 SGDLS, CDR2 YYNGEE. Trimming removed 0 bases at V and 4 bases at J, with 13 bases between. The CDR3 contains 16 residues. Here the CDR3 reads CASSVDPGHGTGELFF. The CDR3 DNA follows: TGTGCCAGCAGCGTAGATCCAGGGCATGGCACCGGGGAGCTGTTTTTT. Using reference TRBV9 and TRBJ2-2 for the parts outside the CDR3, the full variable domain is DSGVTQTPKHLITATGQRVTLRCSPRSGDLSVYWYQQSLDQGLQFLIQYYNGEERAKGNILERFSAQQFPDLHSELNLSSLELGDSALYFCASSVDPGHGTGELFFGEGSRLTVL.

V gene TRBV9 combines with J gene TRBJ1-4; D gene unclear. The germline CDR1 and CDR2 sequences are SGDLS and YYNGEE. This CDR3 spans 14 amino acids. The V and J ends lost 2 bases and 7 bases respectively, with 12 bases between them. CDR3 protein: CASSVSAGSEKLFF. CDR3 DNA sequence: TGTGCCAGCAGCGTCTCGGCAGGTAGTGAAAAACTGTTTTTT. The variable domain in full, completed from reference TRBV9 and TRBJ1-4, reads DSGVTQTPKHLITATGQRVTLRCSPRSGDLSVYWYQQSLDQGLQFLIQYYNGEERAKGNILERFSAQQFPDLHSELNLSSLELGDSALYFCASSVSAGSEKLFFGSGTQLSVL.

The CDR3 coding sequence is TGTGCCAGCTCACCAGGCATCCAGGGCCACGAAAAACTGTTTTTT. Translation: CASSPGIQGHEKLFF. The chain is built from TRBV18 and TRBJ1-4; a weak D match, TRBD1 (5 bases). CDR3 length: 15 residues. Between the trimmed V and J ends, which lost 2 bases and 8 bases, there was a span of 15 bases. Germline V gene lookup returns CDR1 KGHSH and CDR2 LQKENI.

CDR3 sequence reads: CASKGDRENTEAFF. In DNA, the CDR3 is TGTGCCAGTAAGGGGGATAGGGAGAACACTGAAGCTTTCTTT. The V and J genes are TRBV19 and TRBJ1-1; D is perhaps TRBD1 (6 bases). CDR3 length: 14 amino acids. Germline CDR1 LNHDA, CDR2 SQIVND (reference sequence). Between the trimmed V and J ends, which lost 7 bases and 1 base, there was a span of 13 bases.

The chain couples TRBV6-5 to TRBJ1-4; D gene unclear. Germline lookup yields CDR1 MNHEY and CDR2 SVGAGI. The CDR3 has 15 amino acids. Trimming left V 7 bases short and J 4 bases short, with 16 bases between. This CDR3 reads CASNLLTEGNEKLFF. As DNA, the CDR3 is TGTGCCAGCAATTTGCTCACGGAGGGTAATGAAAAACTGTTTTTT.

The chain recombines TRBV28 with TRBJ2-3, with a possible D match to TRBD2 (7 bases). CDR1 and CDR2 from the germline V gene are MDHEN and SYDVKM. The CDR3 loop spans 15 amino acids. V lost 5 bases and J lost 2, with 14 bases in between. The CDR3 is CASSPRGGDTDTQYF. CDR3 DNA: TGTGCCAGCAGTCCTAGGGGGGGCGACACAGATACGCAGTATTTT.

In DNA, the CDR3 is TGTGCCAGCAGAAGGGGACTAGCGGGAGTAAGAGGCGACGAGCAGTACTTC. The encoded protein is CASRRGLAGVRGDEQYF. The chain has TRBV28 and TRBJ2-7; 14 positions match TRBD2. The trim removed 6 bases at V and 5 bases at J, leaving 12 bases unmatched. The CDR3 consists of 17 residues. From germline, CDR1 is MDHEN and CDR2 SYDVKM.

The chain couples TRBV6-5 to TRBJ2-7; perhaps TRBD1 as D (6 bases). The V gene lost 6 bases and the J gene lost 5 bases, with 14 bases spanning the gap. Germline CDR1 reads MNHEY; CDR2 reads SVGAGI. CDR3 length: 13 amino acids. CDR3 nucleotides: TGTGCCAGCAGCCAACAGGGAAGTCACGAGCAGTACTTC. It is translated as CASSQQGSHEQYF.

Written as DNA, the CDR3 is TGTGCCAGCAGTTTAAGGGCAGGGATTGAGTTCTTC. Translating gives CASSLRAGIEFF. The V call is TRBV28, the J call TRBJ2-1; maybe TRBD1 (5 bases). The V gene lost 2 bases and the J gene lost 14 bases, with 13 bases spanning the gap. This CDR3 region has 12 residues. CDR1 MDHEN and CDR2 SYDVKM come from the germline V gene.